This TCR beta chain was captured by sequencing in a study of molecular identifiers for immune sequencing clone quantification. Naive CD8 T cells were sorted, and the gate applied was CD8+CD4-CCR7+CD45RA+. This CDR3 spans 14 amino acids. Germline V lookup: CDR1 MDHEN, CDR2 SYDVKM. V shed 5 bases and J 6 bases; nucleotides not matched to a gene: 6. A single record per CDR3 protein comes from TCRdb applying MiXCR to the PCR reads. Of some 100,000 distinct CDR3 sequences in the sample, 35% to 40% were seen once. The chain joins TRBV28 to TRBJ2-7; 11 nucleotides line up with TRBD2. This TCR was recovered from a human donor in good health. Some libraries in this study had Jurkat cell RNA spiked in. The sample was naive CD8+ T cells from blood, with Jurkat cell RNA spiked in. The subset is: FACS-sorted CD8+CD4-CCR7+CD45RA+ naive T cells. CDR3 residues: CASSPRLAGGEQYF. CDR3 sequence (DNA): TGTGCCAGCAGTCCTAGGCTAGCGGGAGGCGAGCAGTACTTC. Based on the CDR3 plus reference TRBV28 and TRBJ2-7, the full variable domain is DVKVTQSSRYLVKRTGEKVFLECVQDMDHENMFWYRQDPGLGLRLIYFSYDVKMKEKGDIPEGYSVSREKKERFSLILESASTNQTSMYLCASSPRLAGGEQYFGPGTRLTVT.